The T cell receptor (beta chain) under discussion was sequenced for a study of cytomegalovirus exposure and HLA in healthy donors. Sequencing used immunoSEQ multiplex PCR; TCRdb keeps in-frame clones, though not all of them. Altogether 150,000 to 200,000 clones are present, more than 70% being singletons, with the ten largest covering around 1.6%. The CDR3 has 14 amino acids. The junction had 3 bases not matched to a gene; V was cut back by 4 bases and J by 0 bases. Germline CDR1 SGHTA, CDR2 FQGTGA. The source material was PBMCs. The receptor comes from a young woman in good health and CMV-seronegative. The chain has TRBV7-3 and TRBJ2-7; 7 positions agree with TRBD2. The CDR3 DNA reads TGTGCCAGCAGCTGGACTAGGGACTCCTACGAGCAGTACTTC. The encoded protein is CASSWTRDSYEQYF.